This record concerns one TCR beta chain sequence. Its specificity is not known. Only in-frame clones appear in the TCRdb table, and some are missing; sequencing was by immunoSEQ multiplex PCR. The sample has about 140,000 clones; 85% to 95% are singletons. Germline CDR1 reads SNHLY; CDR2 reads FYNNEI. CDR3 length: 15 residues. V lost 6 bases, J lost 3 bases, and 17 bases lay in between. The sample originates from a study of T cell responses to AZD1222 COVID-19 vaccine. Study-level results: Researchers took repertoire samples only after the peak T cell response had come. There were mostly white British donors and more females than males, and clonal diversity was possibly underestimated. Rises in breadth and depth of Spike-specific TCRs came after two AZD1222 doses.

The sequences come from peripheral blood, collected 28 days after the second AZD1222 dose. The TCR was taken from an adult who received the AZD1222 COVID-19 vaccine. The chain joins TRBV2 to TRBJ1-2; D is perhaps TRBD1 (5 bases). This CDR3 reads CASSLAGVRDYGYTF. CDR3 nucleotides: TGTGCCAGCAGCCTCGCGGGGGTCCGCGACTATGGCTACACCTTC.